This T cell receptor (beta chain) emerged from a study of blood T cell repertoires in COVID-19. Study background: The study drew acute and convalescent COVID-19 samples from the United States, Italy and Spain. T cells, B-cell-depleted T cells, or PBMCs provided the cDNA or gDNA that served as material.

In the authors' workflow: Estimates of nucleated cell counts were drawn from the amplification of reference gene primers. Only in-frame clones appear in the TCRdb table, and some are missing; sequencing was by immunoSEQ multiplex PCR. V, J and clone size are taken as reported in that table, and D and trimming were inferred from the DNA itself. The data hold about 26,000 clones, with 90% to 95% observed a single time. This CDR3 has 20 amino acids. V dropped 2 bases and J dropped 0; count of bases not matched to a gene: 12. Germline loops: CDR1 SGHVS, CDR2 FNYEAQ. The chain uses TRBV7-6 and TRBJ1-6, with 8 bases fitting TRBD1. Sample: peripheral blood. This receptor was obtained from a human donor in a cohort sampled during active COVID-19. The CDR3 here is CASSLTGGGQGFSYNSPLHF. CDR3 in DNA: TGTGCCAGCAGCTTAACGGGTGGCGGACAGGGATTCTCCTATAATTCACCCCTCCACTTT.